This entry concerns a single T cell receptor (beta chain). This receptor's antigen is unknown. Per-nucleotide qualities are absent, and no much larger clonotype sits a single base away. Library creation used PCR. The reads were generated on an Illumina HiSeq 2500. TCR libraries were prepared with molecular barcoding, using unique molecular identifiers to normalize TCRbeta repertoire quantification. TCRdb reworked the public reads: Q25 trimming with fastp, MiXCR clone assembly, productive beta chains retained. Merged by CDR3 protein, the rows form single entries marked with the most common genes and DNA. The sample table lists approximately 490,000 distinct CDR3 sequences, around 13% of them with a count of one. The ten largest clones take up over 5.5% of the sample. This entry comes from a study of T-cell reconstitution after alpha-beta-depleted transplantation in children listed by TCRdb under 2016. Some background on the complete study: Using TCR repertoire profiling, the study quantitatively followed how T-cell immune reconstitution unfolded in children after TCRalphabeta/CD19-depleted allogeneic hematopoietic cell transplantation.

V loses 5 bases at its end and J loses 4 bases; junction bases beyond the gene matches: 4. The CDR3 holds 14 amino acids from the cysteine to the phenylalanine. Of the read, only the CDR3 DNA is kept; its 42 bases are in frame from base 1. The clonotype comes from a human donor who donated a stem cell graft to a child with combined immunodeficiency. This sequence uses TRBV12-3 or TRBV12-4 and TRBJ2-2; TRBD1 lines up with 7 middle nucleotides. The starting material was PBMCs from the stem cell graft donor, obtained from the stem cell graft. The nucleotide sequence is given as TGTGCCAGCAGTAAGAACAGGGGCACCGGGGAGCTGTTTTTT. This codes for CASSKNRGTGELFF.